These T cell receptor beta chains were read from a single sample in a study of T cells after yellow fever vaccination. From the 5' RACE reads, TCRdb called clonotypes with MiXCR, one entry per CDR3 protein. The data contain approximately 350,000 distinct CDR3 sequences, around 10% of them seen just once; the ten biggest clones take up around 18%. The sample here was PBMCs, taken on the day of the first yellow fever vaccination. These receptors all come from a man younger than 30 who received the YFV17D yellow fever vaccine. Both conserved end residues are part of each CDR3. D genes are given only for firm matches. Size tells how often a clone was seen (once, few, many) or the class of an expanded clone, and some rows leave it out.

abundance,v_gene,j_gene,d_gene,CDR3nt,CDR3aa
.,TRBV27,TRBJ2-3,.,TGTGCCAGCAGTTTATTGACTTGGACAGATACGCAGTATTTT,CASSLLTWTDTQYF
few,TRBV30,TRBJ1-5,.,TGTGCCTGGAGTCGTTTTTGGGATCAGCCCCAGCATTTT,CAWSRFWDQPQHF
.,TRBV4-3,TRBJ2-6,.,TGCGCCAGCAGCCAAGATCATGCCTCTGGGGCCAACGTCCTGACTTTC,CASSQDHASGANVLTF
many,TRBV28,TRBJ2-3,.,TGTGCCAGCAGTTTTCCCTATCAGGCAGTAGGGTTTGTCGATACGCAGTATTTT,CASSFPYQAVGFVDTQYF
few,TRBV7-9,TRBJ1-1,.,TGTGCCAGCAGCTTCAGGACAGCCGAAGCTTTCTTT,CASSFRTAEAFF
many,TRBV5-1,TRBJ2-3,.,TGCGCCAGCAGCTTTAGCAATCCGGCAGATACGCAGTATTTT,CASSFSNPADTQYF
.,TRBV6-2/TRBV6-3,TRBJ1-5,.,TGTGCCAGCAGTTACGGGGCAGGGCAACAGCCCCAGCATTTT,CASSYGAGQQPQHF
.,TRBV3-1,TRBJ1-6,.,TGTGCCAGCAGCCAGTCGGTCTCAGGGGTTTCACCCCTCCACTTT,CASSQSVSGVSPLHF
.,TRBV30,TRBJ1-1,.,TGTGCCTGGAGTCTAGGGCCCATAGAAGCTTTCTTT,CAWSLGPIEAFF
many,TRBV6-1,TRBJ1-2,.,TGTGCCAGCGGCCTACCGAGACTAGCTAACTATGGCTACACCTTC,CASGLPRLANYGYTF
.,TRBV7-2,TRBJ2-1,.,TGTGCCAGCAGCTCCCTGAAAGGACAGCTCTCCTACAATGAGCAGTTCTTC,CASSSLKGQLSYNEQFF
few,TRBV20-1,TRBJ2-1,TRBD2,TGCAGTGCGCAAGCCGGGACTAGCGGGGGGGCCGAGGCCTACAATGAGCAGTTCTTC,CSAQAGTSGGAEAYNEQFF
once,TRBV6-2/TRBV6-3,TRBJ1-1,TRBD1,TGTGCCAGCAGTCCACTCACAGGGGAGGTCGAGGGCACTGAAGCTTTCTTT,CASSPLTGEVEGTEAFF
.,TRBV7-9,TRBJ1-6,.,TGTGCCAGCAGTTTAAACTCTGCCAATTCACCCCTCCACTTT,CASSLNSANSPLHF
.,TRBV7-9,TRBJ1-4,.,TGTGCCAGCAGCTTGGGGAGGGCCCCCGGCAATGAAAAACTGTTTTTT,CASSLGRAPGNEKLFF
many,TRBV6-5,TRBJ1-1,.,TGTGCCAGCAGTTACGGAACGGGGACTGAAGCTTTCTTT,CASSYGTGTEAFF
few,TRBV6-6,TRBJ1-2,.,TGTGCCAGCAGTTACAACGTCAACTATGGCTACACCTTC,CASSYNVNYGYTF
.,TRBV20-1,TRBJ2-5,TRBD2,TGCAGTGCTTACCGACTAGCTGGAGAGACCCAGTACTTC,CSAYRLAGETQYF
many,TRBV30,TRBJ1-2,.,TGTGCCTGCAGACAGGCTCTTAACTATGGCTACACCTTC,CACRQALNYGYTF
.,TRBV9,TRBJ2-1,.,TGTGCCAGCAGAGGGCAGGACTCAAATGAGCAGTTCTTC,CASRGQDSNEQFF
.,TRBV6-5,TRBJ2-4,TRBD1,TGTGCCAGCAGTTACTCAGCAGGGGGCAAAAACATTCAGTACTTC,CASSYSAGGKNIQYF
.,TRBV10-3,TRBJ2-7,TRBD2,TGTGCCATCAGTAGACTAGCGGGGTACTACGAGCAGTACTTC,CAISRLAGYYEQYF
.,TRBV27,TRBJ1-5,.,TGTGCCAGCAGTTTCGGCAGGTACGGTCAGCCCCAGCATTTT,CASSFGRYGQPQHF
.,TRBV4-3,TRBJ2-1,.,TGCGCCAGCAGCCAAGGACGGGGTTTCAATGAGCAGTTCTTC,CASSQGRGFNEQFF
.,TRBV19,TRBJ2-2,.,TGTGCCAGTAGTTTACTAGGCCTCACCGGGGAGCTGTTTTTT,CASSLLGLTGELFF
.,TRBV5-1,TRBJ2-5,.,TGCGCCAGCAGCTTGGTGTGGGATCCCCTTCAAGAGACCCAGTACTTC,CASSLVWDPLQETQYF
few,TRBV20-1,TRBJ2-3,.,TGCAGTGCTAGAGGGAGCCCCACAGATACGCAGTATTTT,CSARGSPTDTQYF
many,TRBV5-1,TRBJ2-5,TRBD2,TGCGCCAGCAGCAACCGTGGACTAGCGCTCCAAGAGACCCAGTACTTC,CASSNRGLALQETQYF
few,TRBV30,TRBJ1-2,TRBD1,TGTGCCTGGACCAGGACAGGAGCTAACTATGGCTACACCTTC,CAWTRTGANYGYTF
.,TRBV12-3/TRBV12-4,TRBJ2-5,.,TGTGCCAGCAGTTTACGGTCTAGCGATGGTCAAGAGACCCAGTACTTC,CASSLRSSDGQETQYF
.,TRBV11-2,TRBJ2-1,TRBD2,TGTGCCAGCAGCTTACGGAGACTAGCGGGGGGGCTCGAGCAGTTCTTC,CASSLRRLAGGLEQFF
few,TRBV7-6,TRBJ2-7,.,TGTGCCAGCAGCTTAGGTGGGGGGGCCGACGAGCAGTACTTC,CASSLGGGADEQYF
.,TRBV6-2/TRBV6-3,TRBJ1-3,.,TGTGCCAGCAGGACCCGGACGGGGCGCTCTGGAAACACCATATATTTT,CASRTRTGRSGNTIYF
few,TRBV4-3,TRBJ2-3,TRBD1,TGCGCCAGCAGCCAAGATTTCGACAGGGCTAGCACAGATACGCAGTATTTT,CASSQDFDRASTDTQYF
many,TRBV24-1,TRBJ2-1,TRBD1,TGTGCCACCAGTGATTTAGGCAGGGGGAATGAGCAGTTCTTC,CATSDLGRGNEQFF